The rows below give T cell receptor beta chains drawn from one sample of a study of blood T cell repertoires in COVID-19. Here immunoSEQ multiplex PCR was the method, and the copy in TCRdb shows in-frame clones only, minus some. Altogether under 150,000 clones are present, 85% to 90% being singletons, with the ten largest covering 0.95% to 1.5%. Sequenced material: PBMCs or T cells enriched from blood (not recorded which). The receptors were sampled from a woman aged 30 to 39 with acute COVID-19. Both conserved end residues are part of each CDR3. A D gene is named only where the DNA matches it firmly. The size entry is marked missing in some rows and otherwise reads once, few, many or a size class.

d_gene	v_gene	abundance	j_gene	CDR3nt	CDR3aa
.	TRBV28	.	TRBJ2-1	TGTGCCAGCAGAGCGGTACCCTACAATGAGCAGTTCTTC	CASRAVPYNEQFF
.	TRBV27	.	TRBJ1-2	TGTGCCAGCAGTTCCCAGGGGTTGGATGGCTACACCTTC	CASSSQGLDGYTF
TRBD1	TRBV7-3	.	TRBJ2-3	TGTGCCAGCAGCGTCTCAACGGGACAGGGGGAGGATACGCAGTATTTT	CASSVSTGQGEDTQYF
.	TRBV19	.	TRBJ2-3	TGTGCCAGTAGTATAGAAGGTGTTAGCGGCACAGATACGCAGTATTTT	CASSIEGVSGTDTQYF
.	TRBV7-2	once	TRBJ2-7	TGTGCCAGCAGCCCCCGGTATTCCGCGAATTACGAGCAGTACTTC	CASSPRYSANYEQYF
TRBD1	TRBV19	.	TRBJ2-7	TGTGCCAGTAGTAGAACACAGGGGGACTCCTACGAGCAGTACTTC	CASSRTQGDSYEQYF
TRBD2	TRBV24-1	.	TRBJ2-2	TGTGCCACCACCGCCAGCGGGAGGAGGGCCGGGGAGCTGTTTTTT	CATTASGRRAGELFF
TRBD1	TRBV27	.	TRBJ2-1	TGTGCCAGCACCCGGACAGGTTTAGGGAATGAGCAGTTCTTC	CASTRTGLGNEQFF
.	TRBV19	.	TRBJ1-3	TGTGCCAGTAGTATAGGTACAGGGTCAACTGGAAACACCATATATTTT	CASSIGTGSTGNTIYF
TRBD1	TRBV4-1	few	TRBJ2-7	TGCGCCAGCAGCCAAATGGACAGGGCTGGGGAGCAGTACTTC	CASSQMDRAGEQYF
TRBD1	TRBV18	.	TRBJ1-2	TGTGCCAGCTCCCCTCCAACAGGGGACTCTAACTATGGCTACACCTTC	CASSPPTGDSNYGYTF
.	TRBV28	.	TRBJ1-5	TGTGCCAGTATCGCGGGGGGTTTTGGTCAGCCCCAGCATTTT	CASIAGGFGQPQHF
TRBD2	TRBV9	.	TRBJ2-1	TGTGCCAGCAGCGTAACGTCGGGAGGGCCGGATGAGCAGTTCTTC	CASSVTSGGPDEQFF
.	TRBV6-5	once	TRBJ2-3	TGTGCCAGCAGTTACTCCGGTCCCCCTTTCACAGATACGCAGTATTTT	CASSYSGPPFTDTQYF
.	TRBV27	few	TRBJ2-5	TGTGCCAGCAGTTTGTACTCCGGGTGGGAGACCCAGTACTTC	CASSLYSGWETQYF
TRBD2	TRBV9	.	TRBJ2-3	TGTGCCAGCAGCGTAAGCGGGGGCACAGATACGCAGTATTTT	CASSVSGGTDTQYF
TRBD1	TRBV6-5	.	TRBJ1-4	TGTGCCAGCAGTCGGACAGGAGTTAATGAAAAACTGTTTTTT	CASSRTGVNEKLFF
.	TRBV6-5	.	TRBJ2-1	TGTGCCAGCAGGCCACTCTCCTACAATGAGCAGTTCTTC	CASRPLSYNEQFF
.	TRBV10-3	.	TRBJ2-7	TGTGCACCCCAGGACAGGAGGGACTACGAGCAGTACTTC	CAPQDRRDYEQYF
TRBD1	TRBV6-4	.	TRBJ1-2	TGTGCCAGCAGGGAGACAGGGGGGAACTATGGCTACACCTTC	CASRETGGNYGYTF
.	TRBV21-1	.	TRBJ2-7	TGTGCCAGCAGCAAAGAGTTGGGGGACAGGGAACCGTACCTCTCCTACGAGCAGTACTTC	CASSKELGDREPYLSYEQYF
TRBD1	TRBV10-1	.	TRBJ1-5	TGCGCCAGCAGCGTCCGACAGGGCGGGTTTCAGGGGCCCCAGCATTTT	CASSVRQGGFQGPQHF
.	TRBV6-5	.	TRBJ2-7	TGTGCCAGCAGTTACTCCGGAGGATCCTACGAGCAGTACTTC	CASSYSGGSYEQYF
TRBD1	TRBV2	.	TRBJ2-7	TGTGCCAGCAGGGGGACAGGGGAGTCCTACGAGCAGTACTTC	CASRGTGESYEQYF
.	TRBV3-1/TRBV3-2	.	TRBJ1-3	TGTGCCAGCAGCCAAGCAGGGTACGGAAACACCATATATTTT	CASSQAGYGNTIYF
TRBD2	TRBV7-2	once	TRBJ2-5	TGTGCCAGCAGCTTTAACGCGGGGGTTCAAGAGACCCAGTACTTC	CASSFNAGVQETQYF
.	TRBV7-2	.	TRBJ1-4	TGTGCCAGCAGGAACCCGTGGGGGGGTAATGAAAAACTGTTTTTT	CASRNPWGGNEKLFF
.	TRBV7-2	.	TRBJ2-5	TGTGCCAGCAGCTACCAGGTCCAGGGAGAGACCCAGTACTTC	CASSYQVQGETQYF
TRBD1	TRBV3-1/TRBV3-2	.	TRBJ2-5	TGTGCCAGCAGCCTAGACAGGGAAGAGACCCAGTACTTC	CASSLDREETQYF
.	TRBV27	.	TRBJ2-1	TGTGCCAGCAGTTTATCGTACGGGTCTGCGTCCTACAATGAGCAGTTCTTC	CASSLSYGSASYNEQFF
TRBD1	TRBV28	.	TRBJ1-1	TGTGCCAGCAGTCCAGGGGGCGCCCCCCCCGACACCCCGAACACTGAAGCTTTCTTT	CASSPGGAPPDTPNTEAFF
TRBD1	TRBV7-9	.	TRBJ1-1	TGTGCCAGCACCATACTTAGTTCAACTTCAGGGGGCGCCTCTGAAGCTTTCTTT	CASTILSSTSGGASEAFF
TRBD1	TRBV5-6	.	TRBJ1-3	TGTGCCAGCAGCTTACTATACAGGGGAGCTGGAAACACCATATATTTT	CASSLLYRGAGNTIYF
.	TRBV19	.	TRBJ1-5	TGTGCCAGTAGTATACAGGGTACGGGCAATCAGCCCCAGCATTTT	CASSIQGTGNQPQHF
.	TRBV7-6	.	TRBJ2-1	TGTGCCAGCAGCATTAGTTTGGGGGATAGCGGCAATGAGCAGTTCTTC	CASSISLGDSGNEQFF
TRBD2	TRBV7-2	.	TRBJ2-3	TGTGCCAGTCTAGCGGGAGCCGATACGCAGTATTTT	CASLAGADTQYF
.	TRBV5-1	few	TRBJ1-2	TGCGCCAGCAGCTTTACTGAGCGTCAAGGCTACACCTTC	CASSFTERQGYTF
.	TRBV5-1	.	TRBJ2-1	TGCGCCAGCAGCTTGGTTTGGCGGGACCGTCCTCCCAATGAGCAGTTCTTC	CASSLVWRDRPPNEQFF
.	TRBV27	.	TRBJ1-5	TGTGCCAGCAGGCGAAGCTCAGGGACTCGGGATCAGCCCCAGCATTTT	CASRRSSGTRDQPQHF
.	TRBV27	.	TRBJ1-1	TGTGCCACCTCCTCAGCCCCCGGGGTGGGCACTGAAGCTTTCTTT	CATSSAPGVGTEAFF
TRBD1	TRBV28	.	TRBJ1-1	TGTGCCAGCAGCCGAGGGGGCTTTAACACTGAAGCTTTCTTT	CASSRGGFNTEAFF
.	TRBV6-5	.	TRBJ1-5	TGTGCCAGCAGTTACTCTTTTTCGTCCCAGCCCCAGCATTTT	CASSYSFSSQPQHF
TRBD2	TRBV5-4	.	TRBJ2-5	TGTGCCAGCAGCTCCCGGGGGGGCGCGGGGGAGACCCAGTACTTC	CASSSRGGAGETQYF
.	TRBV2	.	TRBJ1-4	TGTGCCAGCAGGTTGGACAGCTCGAATGAAAAACTGTTTTTT	CASRLDSSNEKLFF
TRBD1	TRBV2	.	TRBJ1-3	TGTGCCAGCAGTGCGCAGGGGGATGGAAACACCATATATTTT	CASSAQGDGNTIYF
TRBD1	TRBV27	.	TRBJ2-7	TGTGCCAGCAGTTTACAGGGGGCAGGGACAGGCTCCTACGAGCAGTACTTC	CASSLQGAGTGSYEQYF
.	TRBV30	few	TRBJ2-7	TGTGCCTGGTCGCTAGCAAACTACTACGAGCAGTACTTC	CAWSLANYYEQYF
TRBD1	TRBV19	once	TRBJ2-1	TGTGCCGGGGGGACAGGGGATCACAATGAGCAGTTCTTC	CAGGTGDHNEQFF
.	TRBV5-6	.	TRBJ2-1	TGTGCCAGCAGCCCCCTTGGGGGGGCGGGCAATGAGCAGTTCTTC	CASSPLGGAGNEQFF
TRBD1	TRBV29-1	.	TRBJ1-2	TGCAGCGTGGACAGGGGGTCTTCTGGCTACACCTTC	CSVDRGSSGYTF
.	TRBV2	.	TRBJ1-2	TGTGCCAGCAGTGTGTTGGGACTCTATGGCTACACCTTC	CASSVLGLYGYTF
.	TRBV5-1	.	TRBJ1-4	TGCGCCAGCAGCTTACAGACAGAAAATAATGAAAAACTGTTTTTT	CASSLQTENNEKLFF